This T cell receptor (beta chain) was captured in a study of T cell changes during pregnancy in multiple sclerosis. Method: immunoSEQ multiplex PCR; TCRdb's copy keeps in-frame clones and lacks some. The data show approximately 60,000 clones, approximately 90% seen once. Trimming pared 2 bases from V and 0 bases from J, leaving 21 bases between. The CDR3 sequence is 19 residues long. Germline-derived CDR1 and CDR2 are SGDLS and YYNGEE. The sample consisted of peripheral blood, taken after pregnancy. The source is a female donor in good health, enrolled as a control in a pregnancy study. J is TRBJ2-1 and V is TRBV9; D ambiguous. In nucleotides, the CDR3 is TGTGCCAGCAGCGTTAAATCTCTGCGAGGAGCGAGCTCCTACAATGAGCAGTTCTTC. This encodes CASSVKSLRGASSYNEQFF.